This T cell receptor (beta chain) derives from a study of CD4 T cells in relation to SARS-CoV-2 and coronaviruses. Study as a whole: After 10 days of antigen culture, PBMC TCR beta CDR3s were sequenced.

J was trimmed by 4 bases and V by 8 bases; bases with no gene match: 5. The germline gives CDR1 WSHSY, CDR2 SAAADI. This CDR3 spans 13 amino acids. This table comes from immunoSEQ multiplex PCR, and its TCRdb copy is limited to in-frame clones, with some not included. The table has fewer than 35,000 clones, about 76% seen once. About this clone: Its target is not known.

This clonotype was obtained from an adult with COVID-19. The sample comprised memory CD4+ T cells from PBMCs, cultured in vitro. J is TRBJ2-4 and V is TRBV10-2; 7 bases map to TRBD1. The CDR3 is CASEGQKKNIQYF. CDR3 DNA sequence: TGCGCCAGCGAGGGACAGAAGAAAAACATTCAGTACTTC.